The next 24 T cell receptor beta chains were all read from a single sample in a study of human T cells and chemical hapten exposure. TCRdb itself ran the RACE reads through MiXCR, one entry per CDR3 protein. The sample holds about 51,000 distinct CDR3 sequences; approximately 8.8% are singletons and the top ten take 14%. The time point here: pre-sensitization, week 0. Treatment noted: therapeutic diphenylcyclopropenone sensitization with weekly scalp DPC. Specimen: whole blood, collected in connection with sensitization to the hapten diphenylcyclopropenone (DPC). The receptors were sampled from a woman aged 40 to 49 with alopecia areata. Some clones in this sample may be carry-over from other donors' samples.

The V call is TRBV19, the J call TRBJ2-1, with a possible D match to TRBD1 (8 bases). Germline V lookup: CDR1 LNHDA, CDR2 SQIVND (reference sequence). V was shortened by 7 bases and J by 5 bases, with 18 bases between the two germline ends. The length of the CDR3 is 15 residues. Written as DNA, the CDR3 is TGTGCCAGTACCCAAACAGGGGGGGGAAACAATGAGCAGTTCTTC. Encoded protein: CASTQTGGGNNEQFF.

This clonotype was recorded many times. The chain is built from TRBV6-6 and TRBJ2-5; no clear D. CDR1 and CDR2 (germline): MNHNY, SVGAGI (reference sequence). This CDR3 has 14 amino acids. V lost 6 bases and J 1 base, leaving 12 bases between the germline ends. The CDR3: CASSRGESQETQYF. As DNA, the CDR3 is TGTGCCAGCAGCCGAGGCGAGTCCCAAGAGACCCAGTACTTC.

This clonotype was observed at least ten times. V and J are TRBV9 and TRBJ1-2; D is possibly TRBD1 (6 bases). V was cut by 0 bases and J by 6 bases, with 15 bases left in between. In germline, CDR1 is SGDLS, CDR2 YYNGEE. The CDR3 totals 15 residues. CDR3 sequence (DNA): TGTGCCAGCAGCGTAGTGATGGGGGCCTCTGATGGCTACACCTTC. This translates into CASSVVMGASDGYTF.

The rearrangement links TRBV29-1 to TRBJ2-1, with 8 nucleotides matching TRBD1. CDR1 is SQVTM, CDR2 ANQGSEA, per germline. The junction had 11 bases not matched to a gene; V was cut back by 7 bases and J by 9 bases. The CDR3 totals 13 residues. The CDR3 protein is CSGGQVPRTEQFF. The CDR3 DNA follows: TGCAGCGGGGGACAGGTCCCCCGTACTGAGCAGTTCTTC.

This clonotype is medium-sized within its sample. This chain links TRBV29-1 with TRBJ2-3; perhaps TRBD2 as D (5 bases). The germline gives CDR1 SQVTM, CDR2 ANQGSEA. This CDR3 has 11 amino acids. V gave up 7 bases and J gave up 6 bases, with 11 bases separating them. Here the CDR3 reads CSAEPGDTQYF. The CDR3 coding sequence is TGCAGCGCAGAACCGGGGGATACGCAGTATTTT.

This clonotype was picked up a small number of times. The CDR3 is CATSDRTKYNEQFF. Here the CDR3 DNA reads TGTGCCACCAGTGATCGGACCAAGTACAATGAGCAGTTCTTC. The chain combines TRBV24-1 with TRBJ2-1; D uncertain. The CDR3 covers 14 residues. Deletions cut 3 bases from V and 4 bases from J, with 9 bases between. Germline V gene data show CDR1 as KGHDR and CDR2 as SFDVKD.

The table lists this clonotype with many counts. The chain employs TRBV4-2 and TRBJ1-3; no clear D gene. V was trimmed by 6 bases and J by 4 bases, leaving 10 bases between them. Germline-derived CDR1 and CDR2 are LGHNA and YNFKEQ. This CDR3 region has 13 residues. The CDR3 is CASSPYTGNTIYF. CDR3 nucleotide sequence: TGTGCCAGCAGTCCCTACACCGGAAACACCATATATTTT.

This clonotype was detected many times. The V and J genes are TRBV9 and TRBJ2-3, with D unresolved. Trimming pared 0 bases from V and 3 bases from J, leaving 14 bases between. Germline V CDR1 and CDR2: SGDLS, YYNGEE. CDR3 length: 16 residues. The CDR3 protein is CASSVEMAGNTDTQYF. The CDR3 DNA follows: TGTGCCAGCAGCGTAGAAATGGCCGGCAATACAGATACGCAGTATTTT.

V usage is TRBV29-1 and J usage is TRBJ1-2, with no clear D. This CDR3 has 12 amino acids. CDR1 is SQVTM and CDR2 is ANQGSEA in the germline V gene. Trimming left V 4 bases short and J 3 bases short, with 9 bases between. CDR3: CSVVAADYGYTF. The DNA of the CDR3 is TGCAGCGTTGTAGCGGCGGACTATGGCTACACCTTC.

The sample holds a few counts of this clonotype. V usage is TRBV11-2 and J usage is TRBJ1-5; D is undetermined. The CDR3 loop spans 14 amino acids. Germline V gene lookup returns CDR1 SGHAT and CDR2 FQNNGV. Trimming shortened V by 2 bases and J by 5 bases, and 10 bases separated the two germline ends. The CDR3 sequence: CASSLPGTDQPQHF. As DNA, the CDR3 is TGTGCCAGCAGCTTACCGGGTACCGATCAGCCCCAGCATTTT.

This clonotype was detected many times. The rearrangement links TRBV20-1 to TRBJ2-4; D perhaps matches TRBD2 (6 bases). Germline V gene data show CDR1 as DFQATT and CDR2 as SNEGSKA (reference sequence). The CDR3 covers 18 residues. Trimming cost V 3 bases and J 0 bases, with 21 bases left between them. The CDR3 loop is CSASHIPPGDLAKNIQYF. CDR3 bases: TGCAGTGCTAGTCACATTCCGCCGGGAGATTTAGCCAAAAACATTCAGTACTTC.

This clonotype was detected many times. J is TRBJ1-5 and V is TRBV12-3 or TRBV12-4, with D tentatively TRBD1 (6 bases). The CDR3 runs 15 residues. The germline V and J ends were trimmed by 8 bases and 5 bases, with 19 bases remaining between them. This CDR3 is CASALTGGRHQPQHF. The CDR3 DNA reads TGTGCCAGCGCCCTTACGGGGGGGCGGCATCAGCCCCAGCATTTT.

The V gene is TRBV12-3 or TRBV12-4, the J gene TRBJ2-1, with TRBD2 matching over 9 bases. V shed 7 bases and J 3 bases; nucleotides not matched to a gene: 10. CDR3 size: 16 residues. The chain's CDR3 is CASTNAAGGLYNEQFF. The CDR3 DNA is TGTGCCAGCACCAACGCAGCGGGGGGCCTCTACAATGAGCAGTTCTTC.

There are many counts of this clonotype. The chain combines TRBV10-3 with TRBJ1-2, with D possibly TRBD1 on 5 matching bases. The CDR3 runs 13 residues. V was pared by 6 bases and J by 1 base, with 9 bases between. Germline V gives CDR1 ENHRY, CDR2 SYGVKD. CDR3 protein: CAIRGTVNYGYTF. As DNA, the CDR3 is TGTGCCATCAGGGGGACTGTTAACTATGGCTACACCTTC.

The V call is TRBV30, the J call TRBJ1-6; D perhaps matches TRBD1 (5 bases). This CDR3 contains 14 residues. V shed 3 bases and J shed 3 bases, with 9 bases lying between them. Germline-derived CDR1 and CDR2 are GTSNPN and SVGIG (reference sequence). The CDR3 bases are TGTGCCTGGAGATGGGGGAGCTATAATTCACCCCTCCACTTT. It translates to CAWRWGSYNSPLHF.

The J gene is TRBJ2-7, the V gene TRBV24-1, with 7 bases aligning to TRBD2. Germline CDR1 is KGHDR and CDR2 is SFDVKD. The CDR3 has 14 residues. Trimming took 6 bases from V and 1 from J; bases not matched to a gene: 5. The CDR3 DNA is TGTGCCACCAGTAGCAGCGGGGTGTCCTACGAGCAGTACTTC. Translated, it gives CATSSSGVSYEQYF.

This clonotype was seen many times. CDR3 sequence: CASSQAAGKSYEQYF. The CDR3 region has the DNA TGTGCCAGCAGCCAAGCTGCCGGGAAGTCCTACGAGCAGTACTTC. The chain recombines TRBV3-1 with TRBJ2-7, with a tentative D call TRBD2 (5 bases). Germline CDR1 LGHDT, CDR2 YNNKEL (reference sequence). V was trimmed by 1 base and J by 1 base, leaving 11 bases between them. The CDR3 loop spans 15 amino acids.

This clonotype has ten or more counts. The chain combines TRBV3-1 with TRBJ1-1, with D uncertain. The V end lost 8 bases, the J end lost 1 base, and 11 bases lay between the germline ends. The CDR3 is 13 amino acids. Germline V gene lookup returns CDR1 LGHDT and CDR2 YNNKEL (reference sequence). CDR3 protein: CASVGTANTEAFF. The DNA of the CDR3 is TGTGCCAGCGTCGGTACAGCGAACACTGAAGCTTTCTTT.

This clonotype has at least ten counts. A read error may account for a junction end that differs from germline. The chain joins TRBV6-2 or TRBV6-3 to TRBJ2-7; the D is unclear. The CDR3 has 11 residues. CDR1 and CDR2 from the germline V gene are MNHEY and SVGEGT. The CDR3 DNA sequence: TGTGCCAACAGTTACCCCTCCGAGCAGTACTTC. Encoded protein: CANSYPSEQYF.

This clonotype was observed at least ten times. The chain links TRBV5-1 to TRBJ1-4; unclear D gene. The germline gives CDR1 SGHRS, CDR2 YFSETQ. Trimming removed 2 bases at V and 4 bases at J, with 15 bases between. The CDR3 has 16 residues. The CDR3 nucleotides are TGCGCCAGCAGCTTATCGAACCGGGAAATTAATGAAAAACTGTTTTTT. Residues: CASSLSNREINEKLFF.

This clonotype was recorded many times. The J gene is TRBJ2-5, the V gene TRBV11-2, with TRBD1 matching 7 bases. The CDR3 totals 16 residues. V dropped 5 bases and J dropped 2; count of bases not matched to a gene: 11. Germline assignment: CDR1 SGHAT and CDR2 FQNNGV. CDR3 residues: CASSPKLTGSQETQYF. The DNA for the CDR3 is TGTGCCAGCAGCCCGAAACTGACAGGGAGTCAAGAGACCCAGTACTTC.

This chain links TRBV30 with TRBJ2-3; the D gene could be TRBD1 or TRBD2 (5 bases each). The CDR3 length is 14 residues. CDR1 and CDR2 (germline): GTSNPN, SVGIG (reference sequence). V was shortened by 3 bases and J by 3 bases, with 13 bases between the two germline ends. CDR3 loop: CAWRRDGGTDTQYF. Written as DNA, the CDR3 is TGTGCCTGGAGGAGGGACGGCGGGACAGATACGCAGTATTTT.

The chain carries TRBV20-1 and TRBJ2-2; D is perhaps TRBD1 (6 bases). Germline-derived CDR1 and CDR2 are DFQATT and SNEGSKA (reference sequence). The CDR3 contains 15 residues. Trimming removed 0 bases from V and 3 bases from J, with 11 bases in between. The CDR3 bases are TGCAGTGCTAGAGATGGCAGGGGAGACACCGGGGAGCTGTTTTTT. Encoded protein: CSARDGRGDTGELFF.

The chain is built from TRBV7-2 and TRBJ2-5, with a weak D call TRBD1 (5 bases). Per the germline V gene, CDR1 is SGHTA and CDR2 is FQGNSA. With 5 bases removed from V and 5 bases from J, the gap between germline ends came to 12 bases. The CDR3 length is 13 residues. The CDR3: CASSLRQLETQYF. The CDR3 bases are TGTGCCAGCAGCCTAAGACAGTTGGAGACCCAGTACTTC.